Only one count was recorded for the clone carrying this TCR beta chain. Antigen: not known. The sample originates from a study of shared clonotypes between healthy human individuals. Regarding the study as a whole: Larger richness was generally estimated for naive than memory subsets.

Here immunoSEQ multiplex PCR was the method, and the copy in TCRdb shows in-frame clones only, minus some. Among about 2.4 million clones listed, roughly 92% were seen once. The specimen sequenced was naive CD4+ T cells sorted from blood. Subset defined: CD45RA+ positively selected. This receptor was taken from a man younger than 35 in good health.

CDR3 loop: CASSLADNSPLHF. For the CDR3, the DNA is TGTGCCAGCAGCTTGGCCGATAATTCACCCCTCCACTTT. The V and J genes are TRBV5-8 and TRBJ1-6; no firm D call. Germline CDR1 and CDR2: SGHTS and YDEGEE. Trimming took off 0 bases at V and 5 bases at J, with 3 bases between the two ends. CDR3 length equals 13 residues.